This TCR beta chain was profiled in a study of OX40 agonist ivuxolimab in advanced cancers. Turning to the study itself: Participants, 75% to 85% male, averaged roughly 60 years of age, ranging from about 23 to 85. Regarding the study as a whole: Which antigen the expanded peripheral T cells recognized is unknown. Both CD4+ and CD8+ T cell populations in blood had undergone clonal expansion by week 6 at 0.1 to 3.0 mg/kg. Expanded clones were, on average, more numerous in CD8+ T cells than in CD4+.

Assay used: immunoSEQ multiplex PCR; TCRdb lists only in-frame clones, some missing. This table has just under 65,000 clones, about 89% appearing once. After removal of 6 bases from V and 4 bases from J, the junction contained 5 bases not matched to a gene. CDR3 length equals 13 residues. The germline gives CDR1 MNHEY, CDR2 SVGAGI. This clone is medium-sized. Its antigen is undetermined. V is TRBV6-5 and J is TRBJ1-2; 7 nucleotides line up with TRBD1. The receptor was isolated from an adult with an advanced solid tumor such as melanoma, head and neck, liver or kidney cancer. This material consisted of CD4+ or CD8+ T cells sorted from blood, taken in a trial of the OX40 agonist ivuxolimab. The CDR3 nucleotides are TGTGCCAGCAGGGCAGGGGGTGGCTATGGCTACACCTTC. Protein sequence: CASRAGGGYGYTF.